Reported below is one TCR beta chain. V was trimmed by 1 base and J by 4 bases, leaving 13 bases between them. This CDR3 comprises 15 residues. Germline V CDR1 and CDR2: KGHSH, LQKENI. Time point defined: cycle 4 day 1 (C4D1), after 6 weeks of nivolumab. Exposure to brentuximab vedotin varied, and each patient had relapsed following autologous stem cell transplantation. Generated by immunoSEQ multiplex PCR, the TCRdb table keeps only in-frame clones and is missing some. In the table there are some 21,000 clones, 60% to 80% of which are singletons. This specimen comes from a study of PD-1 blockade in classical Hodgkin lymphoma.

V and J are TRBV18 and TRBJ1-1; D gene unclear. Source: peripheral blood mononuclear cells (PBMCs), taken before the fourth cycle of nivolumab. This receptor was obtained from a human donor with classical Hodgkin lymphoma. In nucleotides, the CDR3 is TGTGCCAGCTCACCACTTATTCTCCAGTCCACTGAAGCTTTCTTT. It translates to CASSPLILQSTEAFF.